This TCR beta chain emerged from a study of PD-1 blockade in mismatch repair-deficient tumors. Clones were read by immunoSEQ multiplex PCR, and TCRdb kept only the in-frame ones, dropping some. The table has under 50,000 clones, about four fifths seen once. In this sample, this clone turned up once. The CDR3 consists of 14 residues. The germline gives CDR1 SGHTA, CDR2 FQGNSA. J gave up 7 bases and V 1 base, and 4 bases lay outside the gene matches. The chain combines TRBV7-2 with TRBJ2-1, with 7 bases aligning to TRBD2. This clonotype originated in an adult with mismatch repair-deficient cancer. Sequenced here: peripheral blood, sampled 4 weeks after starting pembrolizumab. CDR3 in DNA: TGTGCCAGCAGCTTAGGCGCTAGCGGAAATGAGCAGTTCTTC. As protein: CASSLGASGNEQFF.